These T cell receptor beta chains were read from a single sample in a study of T cell responses to AZD1222 COVID-19 vaccine. Method: immunoSEQ multiplex PCR; TCRdb's copy keeps in-frame clones and lacks some. This table has some 160,000 clones, roughly 89% appearing once. The source material was peripheral blood, sampled on day 0 of AZD1222 vaccination. The receptors here all came from an adult in good health. CDR3s include the opening cysteine and the closing phenylalanine or tryptophan. Fields, in order: J gene, V gene, CDR3 length, clone size, D gene, CDR3 DNA, CDR3 protein. D genes are given only for firm matches. Part of the rows lack a size; the others show once, few, many or a class for expanded clones.

>TRBJ2-1|TRBV3-1/TRBV3-2|14|-|-
TGTGCCAGCAGCCAAGTGGTCGGGAGAAATGAGCAGTTCTTC
CASSQVVGRNEQFF
>TRBJ2-7|TRBV5-4|16|once|-
TGTGCCAGCAGCTTGTGGGGGGCAGGGCAGACCTACGAGCAGTACTTC
CASSLWGAGQTYEQYF
>TRBJ2-3|TRBV2|12|once|-
TGTGCCAGCACCGTGACCACAGATACGCAGTATTTT
CASTVTTDTQYF
>TRBJ1-6|TRBV19|13|-|-
TGTGCCAGTAGCCCCCAGCGTGGTTCACCCCTCCACTTT
CASSPQRGSPLHF
>TRBJ1-1|TRBV18|18|-|-
TGTGCCAGCTCCCCGTTGTCTTGGCAGGGGATCAATAACACTGAAGCTTTCTTT
CASSPLSWQGINNTEAFF
>TRBJ2-3|TRBV6-5|14|-|-
TGTGCCAGCAGTTACGGGCCGAGCGCAGATACGCAGTATTTT
CASSYGPSADTQYF
>TRBJ2-1|TRBV2|16|-|TRBD2
TGTGCCAGCAGTTCAAGGACTAGCGGAGGGCGGAATGAGCAGTTCTTC
CASSSRTSGGRNEQFF
>TRBJ2-7|TRBV5-6|15|-|-
TGTGCCAGCAGCTTGGGGGACATTGGCTCCTACGAGCAGTACTTC
CASSLGDIGSYEQYF
>TRBJ1-2|TRBV24-1|15|-|TRBD1
TGTGCCACCAGTGACCCGACAGGGAAGCGCTATGGCTACACCTTC
CATSDPTGKRYGYTF
>TRBJ1-2|TRBV2|13|-|-
TGTGCCAGCAGCTCGGAGCCCCGCTATGGCTACACCTTC
CASSSEPRYGYTF
>TRBJ2-7|TRBV29-1|14|few|TRBD1
TGCAGCGTTGAAGAAGGGGACAGGGGTTACGAGCAGTACTTC
CSVEEGDRGYEQYF
>TRBJ2-1|TRBV7-2|15|-|TRBD1
TGTGCCAGCAGCCAAACCGGGACAGGGTACAATGAGCAGTTCTTC
CASSQTGTGYNEQFF
>TRBJ2-2|TRBV6-2/TRBV6-3|15|-|TRBD1
TGTGCCAGCAGTCGGACAGGGTCGAACACCGGGGAGCTGTTTTTT
CASSRTGSNTGELFF
>TRBJ1-5|TRBV19|14|-|-
TGTGCCAGCCAAGTAAGACACCGGAATCAGCCCCAGCATTTT
CASQVRHRNQPQHF
>TRBJ2-1|TRBV5-1|15|-|TRBD2
TGCGCCAGCAGCTTGGTAGCGGGGAACGGCAATGAGCAGTTCTTC
CASSLVAGNGNEQFF
>TRBJ2-1|TRBV6-5|13|-|TRBD1
TGTGCCAGCAGCCGACAGGGGGGCAATGAGCAGTTCTTC
CASSRQGGNEQFF
>TRBJ1-6|TRBV11-2|15|-|-
TGTGCCAGCAGCCCCCATGGGGGACCTAATTCACCCCTCCACTTT
CASSPHGGPNSPLHF
>TRBJ1-1|TRBV30|13|-|-
TGTGCCTGGAGTTTAAACAGGAACACTGAAGCTTTCTTT
CAWSLNRNTEAFF
>TRBJ1-5|TRBV6-2/TRBV6-3|15|-|-
TGTGCCAGCAGTTACGAGGGCAGGGTCAATCAGCCCCAGCATTTT
CASSYEGRVNQPQHF
>TRBJ1-5|TRBV16|15|-|TRBD1
TGTGCCAGCAGCATACAGGGGGCGAGCAATCAGCCCCAGCATTTT
CASSIQGASNQPQHF
>TRBJ1-2|TRBV9|14|-|-
TGTGCCAGCAGCGTAGATCAACGTAACTATGGCTACACCTTC
CASSVDQRNYGYTF
>TRBJ1-2|TRBV6-2/TRBV6-3|13|-|-
TGTGCCAGCAGTTACAAGGACAGATATGGCTACACCTTC
CASSYKDRYGYTF
>TRBJ1-6|TRBV5-5|15|-|TRBD1
TGTGCCAGCAGGGGACAGAGCTCCTATAATTCACCCCTCCACTTT
CASRGQSSYNSPLHF
>TRBJ1-1|TRBV18|13|-|-
TGTGCCAGCTCACTTCAGAGGGACACTGAAGCTTTCTTT
CASSLQRDTEAFF
>TRBJ2-2|TRBV11-2|15|few|-
TGTGCCAGCAGCTCACAGGGCCTTAACACCGGGGAGCTGTTTTTT
CASSSQGLNTGELFF
>TRBJ2-1|TRBV7-9|16|-|-
TGTGCCAGCAGCTTAGAGGGGGGGTACTCCTACAATGAGCAGTTCTTC
CASSLEGGYSYNEQFF
>TRBJ2-2|TRBV19|14|-|-
TGTGCCAGTAGTATCGGGCAGAACACCGGGGAGCTGTTTTTT
CASSIGQNTGELFF
>TRBJ1-2|TRBV6-5|13|-|-
TGTGCCAGCAGTTACTCGTTAAGAGAGGGCTACACCTTC
CASSYSLREGYTF
>TRBJ1-5|TRBV18|13|-|-
TGTGCCAGCTCAGGGGACAGCAATCAGCCCCAGCATTTT
CASSGDSNQPQHF
>TRBJ1-4|TRBV4-1|17|-|-
TGCGCCAGCAGCCCCACACCCCACAATCGGCCTAATGAAAAACTGTTTTTT
CASSPTPHNRPNEKLFF
>TRBJ2-7|TRBV7-2|13|-|-
TGTGCCAGCAGCTCAACGGGACACTACGAGCAGTACTTC
CASSSTGHYEQYF
>TRBJ2-1|TRBV9|15|once|-
TGTGCCAGCAGCCCCCGCCGTGCAGGGTACAATGAGCAGTTCTTC
CASSPRRAGYNEQFF
>TRBJ1-3|TRBV2|17|once|-
TGTGCCAGCGTTGCCCGACAGATCCAGATCTCTGGAAACACCATATATTTT
CASVARQIQISGNTIYF
>TRBJ2-3|TRBV19|15|-|-
TGTGCCAGTAGTTCGGACCTCCGGGCAACAGATACGCAGTATTTT
CASSSDLRATDTQYF
>TRBJ1-6|TRBV19|17|-|-
TGTGCCAGTAGTCCAGGACGGCTGAGCTCCTATAATTCACCCCTCCACTTT
CASSPGRLSSYNSPLHF
>TRBJ1-2|TRBV29-1|12|-|TRBD1
TGCAGCGTTGAGGGACAGGGAAGTGGCTACACCTTC
CSVEGQGSGYTF
>TRBJ2-5|TRBV11-2|12|-|-
TGTGCCAGCAGCTTAATAGCAGAGACCCAGTACTTC
CASSLIAETQYF
>TRBJ1-2|TRBV11-2|14|-|-
TGTGCCAGCAGCTTAGCGGGGGTTAACTATGGCTACACCTTC
CASSLAGVNYGYTF
>TRBJ2-7|TRBV11-2|13|-|-
TGTGCCAGCAGCTTAGCGGGTGGGTCCGAGCAGTACTTC
CASSLAGGSEQYF
>TRBJ2-7|TRBV19|15|-|-
TGTGCCAGTAGTATCCGGGACTCCGGTGGTAGGGAGCAGTACTTC
CASSIRDSGGREQYF
>TRBJ2-7|TRBV5-6|12|-|-
TGTGCCAGCAGCTTATCTTCCTACGAGCAGTACTTC
CASSLSSYEQYF
>TRBJ2-5|TRBV18|16|-|-
TGTGCCAGCTCACCACCGGGGTTAGGATTCAAAGAGACCCAGTACTTC
CASSPPGLGFKETQYF
>TRBJ2-5|TRBV18|16|-|TRBD2
TGTGCCAGCTCACCTAAGGTTGCAAGCGGGAAAGAGACCCAGTACTTC
CASSPKVASGKETQYF
>TRBJ1-2|TRBV5-1|16|few|TRBD1
TGCGCCAGCAGCTTGGGAGAGGCAGGGGGCGCTTACGGCTACACCTTC
CASSLGEAGGAYGYTF
>TRBJ1-5|TRBV6-1|18|-|TRBD1
TGTGCCAGCAGTGTTCAGACAGGGTTCGTGGTTGGCAATCAGCCCCAGCATTTT
CASSVQTGFVVGNQPQHF
>TRBJ1-2|TRBV7-2|13|-|TRBD1
TGTGCCAGCAGCCCGGGACAGGGATATGGCTACACCTTC
CASSPGQGYGYTF
>TRBJ2-7|TRBV6-5|14|-|TRBD1
TGTGCCAGCACCAGGGACAGGGTAACCTACGAGCAGTACTTC
CASTRDRVTYEQYF